This section outlines one TCR beta chain sequence together with its context. The CDR3 sequence is 16 residues long. Germline assignment: CDR1 DFQATT and CDR2 SNEGSKA (reference sequence). Trimming cost V 1 base and J 0 bases; bases outside gene matches: 5. RNA transcripts provided the template for amplifying TCR beta CDR3 regions. Scientists carried out first-round RT-PCR using HTBI primers and then a second-round multiplex PCR. TCRdb ran MiXCR on the multiplex PCR reads and lists one entry per CDR3 protein. The sample records about 700,000 distinct CDR3 sequences, 40% being singletons. The evidence that diagnosis relied on was clinical symptoms, serum thyroxine, TRAb, thyroid ultrasound and orbital computed tomography. This record comes from a study of Graves' ophthalmopathy and Graves' hyperthyroidism.

Material for sequencing was peripheral blood. This receptor was identified in an adult man with Graves' ophthalmopathy. The chain employs TRBV20-1 and TRBJ1-3, with 8 bases aligning to TRBD1. The CDR3: CSARAGTGASGNTIYF. The CDR3 DNA reads as TGCAGTGCTAGAGCCGGGACAGGAGCCTCTGGAAACACCATATATTTT.